One and the same sample provided the 26 T cell receptor beta chains below, sequenced in a study of a mutant IDH1 vaccine in newly diagnosed glioma (dated by TCRdb to the early 2020s). This specimen's time point label, interpreted: week 35, safety follow-up. Each vaccine dose was 300 ug of a 20-mer mutant IDH1 peptide in Montanide, given subcutaneously with topical imiquimod. Libraries were made using the immunoSEQ multiplex PCR assay. In its TCRdb copy, this immuneACCESS table keeps in-frame sequences only and misses some clones. Where compared with another copy, unresolved V genes explain less than half of these, and the others have no known cause. This sample has over 25,000 clones in its table, and 60% to 80% of those were observed once. The ten largest clonotypes hold 7.5% to 10% of the sample. No cognate antigen is known for these TCRs. The sample here was PBMCs, taken from a glioma patient whose treatment included an IDH1 peptide vaccine. These receptor sequences come from a woman in her 30s with glioma. Some clones in this sample may be carry-over from other donors' samples.

In this sample, this clone turned up a few times. The chain couples TRBV30 to TRBJ1-2; possibly TRBD1 for D (5 bases). Germline assignment: CDR1 GTSNPN and CDR2 SVGIG (reference sequence). The CDR3 has 13 residues. V dropped 4 bases and J dropped 8 bases, with 17 bases sitting between them. The CDR3 nucleotides are TGTGCCTGGAACCCAGGGCCCGGGGTGGGCTACACCTTC. This sequence encodes CAWNPGPGVGYTF.

The chain joins TRBV13 to TRBJ1-4; 8 bases agree with TRBD1. The germline gives CDR1 PRHDT, CDR2 FYEKMQ (reference sequence). V lost 4 bases, J lost 7 bases, and 5 bases stayed unmatched. The CDR3 length is 14 residues. CDR3 loop: CASSSTGGSEKLFF. Here the CDR3 DNA reads TGTGCCAGCAGCTCCACAGGGGGGAGTGAAAAACTGTTTTTT.

The chain employs TRBV10-3 and TRBJ2-1, with 10 bases aligning to TRBD1. CDR1 and CDR2 from the germline V gene are ENHRY and SYGVKD. Trimming took 6 bases from V and 5 from J; bases not matched to a gene: 7. The CDR3 runs to 15 residues. This chain's CDR3 is CAIRSWTGGNNEQFF. CDR3 bases: TGTGCCATCAGATCCTGGACAGGGGGGAACAATGAGCAGTTCTTC.

This clone was picked up one time. The chain recombines TRBV6-1 with TRBJ1-2, with D possibly matching TRBD1 (5 bases). The germline gives CDR1 MNHNS, CDR2 SASEGT. The CDR3 contains 16 residues. Trimming stripped 3 bases from V and 8 bases from J, with 22 bases between. The CDR3 DNA reads as TGTGCCAGCAGTGATCCCCTCGAGGGGCTGACGCGGGGCTACACCTTC. Translating it yields CASSDPLEGLTRGYTF.

A single count supports this clone. The chain employs TRBV2 and TRBJ1-1; D gene ambiguous. This CDR3 has 12 amino acids. Germline assignment: CDR1 SNHLY and CDR2 FYNNEI. With 4 bases removed from V and 8 bases from J, the gap between germline ends came to 11 bases. CDR3 bases: TGTGCCAGCAGTGGAAATGGGGTGGAAGCTTTCTTT. Residues: CASSGNGVEAFF.

The chain recombines TRBV28 with TRBJ1-2; 8 nucleotides line up with TRBD1. The CDR3 runs 14 residues. Per the germline V gene, CDR1 is MDHEN and CDR2 is SYDVKM. The trim removed 3 bases at V and 8 bases at J, leaving 8 bases unmatched. CDR3 coding DNA: TGTGCCAGCAGTTTCCTAGACAGGGGAGGGGGCTACACCTTC. Residues: CASSFLDRGGGYTF.

J is TRBJ1-1 and V is TRBV10-1; TRBD1 matches 11 bases. Germline lookup yields CDR1 WNHNN and CDR2 SYGVQD (reference sequence). With 6 bases clipped from V and 2 bases from J, the junction kept 5 bases outside the gene matches. The CDR3 runs 15 residues. The CDR3 bases are TGCGCCAGCAGCCGGGACAGGGGGTCCAACACTGAAGCTTTCTTT. Its protein is CASSRDRGSNTEAFF.

The chain employs TRBV9 and TRBJ1-3; the D is unclear. V lost 4 bases, J lost 0 bases, and 11 bases lay in between. In germline, CDR1 is SGDLS, CDR2 YYNGEE. The CDR3 sequence is 15 residues long. The CDR3 DNA is TGTGCCAGCAGCCGCAGCTCGAGCTCTGGAAACACCATATATTTT. Translation: CASSRSSSSGNTIYF.

CDR3 amino acids: CASSRSGYEQYF. The CDR3 region has the DNA TGTGCCAGCAGTCGTAGCGGCTACGAGCAGTACTTC. The chain recombines TRBV6-5 with TRBJ2-7; possible D gene TRBD2, 6 bases. The V gene's germline CDR1 is MNHEY and CDR2 SVGAGI. This CDR3 has 12 residues. V was pared by 5 bases and J by 3 bases, with 8 bases between.

J is TRBJ2-1 and V is TRBV7-2; the D is unclear. From germline, CDR1 is SGHTA and CDR2 FQGNSA. V was cut by 4 bases and J by 10 bases, with 11 bases left in between. This CDR3 spans 12 amino acids. CDR3 residues: CASSSFLREQFF. CDR3 nucleotides: TGTGCCAGCAGCTCCTTTTTGAGGGAGCAGTTCTTC.

The V call is TRBV27, the J call TRBJ1-2; 7 nucleotides agree with TRBD1. The V gene end was trimmed by 8 bases and the J gene end by 5 bases; junction bases not matched to a gene: 8. CDR3 length equals 13 residues. Germline assignment: CDR1 MNHEY and CDR2 SMNVEV (reference sequence). The CDR3 nucleotides read TGTGCCAGCCGTGAGACAGGGCCTTATGGCTACACCTTC. This translates into CASRETGPYGYTF.

The rearrangement uses TRBV5-6 and TRBJ2-1, with D tentatively TRBD1 or TRBD2 (8 bases each). Germline CDR1 SGHDT, CDR2 YYEEEE. The CDR3 is 15 residues long. The V end was cut by 4 bases, the J end by 4 bases, with 15 bases between. CDR3 region: CASSQGASGYNEQFF. The CDR3 DNA reads TGTGCCAGCAGCCAGGGGGCTAGCGGGTACAATGAGCAGTTCTTC.

The chain combines TRBV23-1 with TRBJ1-1; no reliable D call. TRBV23-1 is given ORF status, its function remaining uncertain. The V end was cut by 7 bases, the J end by 7 bases, with 22 bases between. This CDR3 spans 15 amino acids. CDR3 protein: CASIKGRQTYFEAFF. As DNA, the CDR3 is TGCGCCAGCATCAAGGGCAGGCAGACTTATTTTGAAGCTTTCTTT.

The J gene is TRBJ2-2, the V gene TRBV5-4, with 10 bases fitting TRBD1. Germline loops: CDR1 SGHNT, CDR2 YYREEE (reference sequence). This CDR3 comprises 17 residues. V lost 0 bases to trimming and J lost 5 bases; unmatched junction nucleotides: 7. DNA of the CDR3: TGTGCCAGCAGCTTGGCCGGGGACAGGGGTCGAACCGGGGAGCTGTTTTTT. Protein: CASSLAGDRGRTGELFF.

The chain employs TRBV7-8 and TRBJ2-7; the match to TRBD1 covers 9 bases. Trimming cost V 5 bases and J 5 bases; bases outside gene matches: 10. CDR3 length: 15 amino acids. Germline V gene sequence: CDR1 SGHVS, CDR2 FQNEAQ. In DNA form, the CDR3 reads TGTGCCAGCAGCCTCCGAGGGACAGGGAGGAACGAGCAGTACTTC. This gives the protein CASSLRGTGRNEQYF.

The chain carries TRBV18 and TRBJ1-2, with D hard to call. The CDR3 has 12 amino acids. Germline V gives CDR1 KGHSH, CDR2 LQKENI. With 6 bases removed from V and 3 bases from J, the gap between germline ends came to 8 bases. CDR3 region: CASSQSDYGYTF. CDR3 DNA: TGTGCCAGCTCGCAATCGGACTATGGCTACACCTTC.

This clone was detected once. This chain connects TRBV7-3 to TRBJ2-3; D might be TRBD2 (5 bases). Germline-derived CDR1 and CDR2 are SGHTA and FQGTGA. V was shortened by 0 bases and J by 2 bases, with 9 bases between the two germline ends. The CDR3 covers 15 residues. The CDR3 reads CASSLTEAPTDTQYF. CDR3 nucleotides: TGTGCCAGCAGCTTAACGGAGGCCCCCACAGATACGCAGTATTTT.

The chain employs TRBV7-9 and TRBJ2-7; D remains ambiguous. This CDR3 has 12 amino acids. The V gene's germline CDR1 is SEHNR and CDR2 FQNEAQ (reference sequence). V lost 8 bases, J lost 0 bases, and 8 bases lay in between. The CDR3 DNA sequence: TGTGCCAGCGGACCCAGCTCCTACGAGCAGTACTTC. It yields the protein CASGPSSYEQYF. The entire variable domain, with the rest obtained from reference TRBV7-9 and TRBJ2-7, is as follows: DTGVSQNPRHKITKRGQNVTFRCDPISEHNRLYWYRQTLGQGPEFLTYFQNEAQLEKSRLLSDRFSAERPKGSFSTLEIQRTEQGDSAMYLCASGPSSYEQYFGPGTRLTVT.

The V call is TRBV9, the J call TRBJ1-4; 7 bases agree with TRBD1. V lost 6 bases to trimming and J lost 5 bases; unmatched junction nucleotides: 4. CDR1 SGDLS and CDR2 YYNGEE come from the germline V gene. This CDR3 is built from 13 residues. The CDR3 spells CASNRQGNEKLFF. The CDR3, as DNA: TGTGCCAGCAACCGACAGGGAAATGAAAAACTGTTTTTT.

The V and J genes are TRBV18 and TRBJ1-5, with TRBD1 as a possible D gene (5 bases). The length of the CDR3 is 15 residues. The ends were cut back, 3 bases at V and 2 bases at J, with 11 bases in the middle. CDR1 and CDR2 from the germline V gene are KGHSH and LQKENI. The CDR3 loop is CASSPPGGGNQPQHF. The CDR3 DNA follows: TGTGCCAGCTCACCTCCGGGGGGGGGCAATCAGCCCCAGCATTTT.

The chain is built from TRBV1 and TRBJ2-7; the DNA was not compared with TRBD1, the D call given in the table. TRBV1 is a pseudogene segment. There are 14 residues in the CDR3. CDR3 in amino acids: CTSSQPRDNYEQYF. The CDR3 nucleotides read TGCACCAGCAGCCAACCCCGGGACAACTACGAGCAGTACTTC.

This chain uses TRBV2 with TRBJ1-1; D ambiguous. Deletions cut 8 bases from V and 8 bases from J, with 18 bases between. The CDR3 runs 13 residues. Germline V gene lookup returns CDR1 SNHLY and CDR2 FYNNEI. DNA of the CDR3: TGTGCCAGCGTACGGAGCCCGAACTCCGAAGCTTTCTTT. This sequence encodes CASVRSPNSEAFF. Full variable domain (outside the CDR3, taken from reference TRBV2 and TRBJ1-1): EPEVTQTPSHQVTQMGQEVILRCVPISNHLYFYWYRQILGQKVEFLVSFYNNEISEKSEIFDDQFSVERPDGSNFTLKIRSTKLEDSAMYFCASVRSPNSEAFFGQGTRLTVV.

CDR3 loop: CASSAGPLAPLKAKNIQYF. The DNA of the CDR3 is TGTGCCAGTAGCGCCGGACCGCTGGCACCACTCAAAGCCAAAAACATTCAGTACTTC. The chain joins TRBV19 to TRBJ2-4; no firm D call. Trimming removed 6 bases from V and 0 bases from J, with 24 bases in between. Germline lookup yields CDR1 LNHDA and CDR2 SQIVND (reference sequence). The CDR3 runs 19 residues.

The J gene is TRBJ2-7, the V gene TRBV7-6; 9 bases align to TRBD2. The germline V gene encodes CDR1 SGHVS and CDR2 FNYEAQ. The length of the CDR3 is 15 residues. Trimming removed 1 base from V and 6 bases from J; junction bases left unmatched: 7. CDR3 residues: CASSLESGRSREQYF. The CDR3 DNA reads TGTGCCAGCAGCTTAGAAAGCGGGAGGTCCCGCGAGCAGTACTTC.

The rearrangement joins TRBV15 to TRBJ1-5; D may be TRBD1 (5 bases). The CDR3 is made up of 14 amino acids. Trimming removed 6 bases from V and 1 base from J, with 10 bases in between. Germline CDR1 LNHNV, CDR2 YYDKDF (reference sequence). The CDR3 is CATRPGLSNQPQHF. The CDR3 DNA sequence: TGTGCCACCAGGCCGGGGCTGAGCAATCAGCCCCAGCATTTT.

The genes are TRBV5-8 and TRBJ1-1, with D hard to call. V was cut by 4 bases and J by 5 bases, with 15 bases left in between. Germline V gene data show CDR1 as SGHTS and CDR2 as YDEGEE. The CDR3 runs 14 residues. CDR3 amino acids: CASSPETVGTEAFF. For the CDR3, the DNA is TGTGCCAGCAGCCCAGAGACGGTTGGGACTGAAGCTTTCTTT.